The next 27 T cell receptor beta chains were all read from a single sample in a study of blood T cell repertoires in COVID-19. The data were produced by immunoSEQ multiplex PCR, yet TCRdb's version contains in-frame clones alone and is incomplete. The sample contains more than 200,000 clones, about 90% of which appear only once. The specimen was PBMCs or T cells enriched from blood (not recorded which). The receptors derive from a woman aged 30 to 39 who had been exposed to COVID-19.

This rearrangement joins TRBV28 to TRBJ1-4, with D maybe TRBD1 (6 bases). The germline V gene has CDR1 MDHEN and CDR2 SYDVKM. CDR3 length: 15 amino acids. V lost 3 bases to trimming and J lost 3 bases, with 11 bases between them. CDR3 in amino acids: CASSFWAGANEKLFF. The CDR3 DNA is TGTGCCAGCAGTTTCTGGGCAGGGGCTAATGAAAAACTGTTTTTT.

The genes are TRBV5-1 and TRBJ2-1, with TRBD1 matching over 8 bases. CDR1 is SGHRS and CDR2 is YFSETQ in the germline V gene. V lost 4 bases, J lost 5 bases, and 8 bases stayed unmatched. The CDR3 has 15 residues. CDR3 nucleotides: TGCGCCAGCAGCATAACTCGGACAGGGCACAATGAGCAGTTCTTC. This codes for CASSITRTGHNEQFF.

This rearrangement joins TRBV30 to TRBJ2-7; a possible D gene is TRBD1 (6 bases). Germline V gene lookup returns CDR1 GTSNPN and CDR2 SVGIG (reference sequence). There are 15 residues in the CDR3. The V gene lost 3 bases and the J gene lost 0 bases, with 15 bases spanning the gap. CDR3 protein: CAWRDRRMISYEQYF. The CDR3 DNA follows: TGTGCCTGGAGAGACAGGCGAATGATCTCCTACGAGCAGTACTTC.

The chain recombines TRBV2 with TRBJ2-5; 7 bases match TRBD1. CDR1 is SNHLY and CDR2 is FYNNEI in the germline V gene. V trimming: 5 bases; J trimming: 4 bases; junction bases outside the gene matches: 13. The CDR3 spans 16 residues. This CDR3 is CASSRGKGAVGETQYF. CDR3 in DNA: TGTGCCAGCAGTCGAGGAAAGGGGGCGGTAGGAGAGACCCAGTACTTC.

V is TRBV5-1 and J is TRBJ2-1; tentative D call: TRBD1 (5 bases). The CDR3 length is 12 residues. The germline gives CDR1 SGHRS, CDR2 YFSETQ. Trimming stripped 5 bases from V and 5 bases from J, with 8 bases between. The CDR3 DNA is TGCGCCAGCAGAGTCAGGGACAATGAGCAGTTCTTC. Amino acid sequence: CASRVRDNEQFF.

The chain uses TRBV5-6 and TRBJ2-5; possible D gene TRBD1, 6 bases. The ends were cut back, 7 bases at V and 5 bases at J, with 15 bases in the middle. The CDR3 runs to 13 residues. Germline CDR1 and CDR2: SGHDT and YYEEEE. The CDR3 DNA follows: TGTGCCAGCGGGGTCAGGGGTGGCGAGACCCAGTACTTC. This sequence encodes CASGVRGGETQYF.

The V call is TRBV5-1, the J call TRBJ1-1; the D is unclear. CDR1 is SGHRS and CDR2 is YFSETQ in the germline V gene. V was trimmed by 7 bases and J by 0 bases, leaving 7 bases between them. This CDR3 spans 12 amino acids. The CDR3 DNA reads as TGCGCCAGCGGTCACATGAACACTGAAGCTTTCTTT. Protein: CASGHMNTEAFF.

The chain has TRBV27 and TRBJ2-1; TRBD2 matches 8 bases. Germline CDR1 and CDR2: MNHEY and SMNVEV (reference sequence). The CDR3 loop spans 19 amino acids. V was pared by 5 bases and J by 4 bases, with 19 bases of the junction left unmatched. Here the CDR3 DNA reads TGTGCCAGCAGTCCCTTCGGGGTATCCCCGGGACTAGTATACAATGAGCAGTTCTTC. This gives the protein CASSPFGVSPGLVYNEQFF.

This chain connects TRBV12-5 to TRBJ1-5, with D maybe TRBD1 (5 bases). CDR1 and CDR2 from the germline V gene are LGHNT and FRNRAP. This CDR3 comprises 12 residues. The V and J ends lost 5 bases and 6 bases respectively, with 8 bases between them. The CDR3 protein is CASGPGGQPQHF. The CDR3 region has the DNA TGTGCTAGTGGTCCCGGGGGTCAGCCCCAGCATTTT. The full variable domain, with the rest looked up from reference TRBV12-5 and TRBJ1-5, is DARVTQTPRHKVTEMGQEVTMRCQPILGHNTVFWYRQTMMQGLELLAYFRNRAPLDDSGMPKDRFSAEMPDATLATLKIQPSEPRDSAVYFCASGPGGQPQHFGDGTRLSIL.

The count of this clone is one. The V and J genes are TRBV2 and TRBJ2-1, with TRBD2 identical over 11 bases. Germline-derived CDR1 and CDR2 are SNHLY and FYNNEI. Trimming removed 6 bases from V and 4 bases from J; junction bases left unmatched: 8. The CDR3 totals 16 residues. The CDR3 DNA sequence: TGTGCCAGCAGGACACTGACTAGCGGGGTATACAATGAGCAGTTCTTC. It yields the protein CASRTLTSGVYNEQFF.

The gene calls are TRBV3-1 (or the pseudogene TRBV3-2) and TRBJ2-7, with TRBD1 matching over 9 bases. Germline V gene sequence: CDR1 LGHDT, CDR2 YNNKEL (reference sequence). This CDR3 has 13 residues. V lost 3 bases to trimming and J lost 4 bases; unmatched junction nucleotides: 1. CDR3 nucleotide sequence: TGTGCCAGCAGCCATGGACAGGGGTACGAGCAGTACTTC. Protein product: CASSHGQGYEQYF.

The chain couples TRBV5-1 to TRBJ1-2, with a possible D match to TRBD1 (5 bases). This CDR3 has 13 residues. Germline CDR1 SGHRS, CDR2 YFSETQ. Trimming stripped 5 bases from V and 3 bases from J, with 11 bases between. DNA of the CDR3: TGCGCCAGCAGAGCTACAGGAGACTATGGCTACACCTTC. Amino acid sequence: CASRATGDYGYTF.

V usage is TRBV7-9 and J usage is TRBJ1-2; D possibly corresponds to TRBD1 (6 bases). The CDR3 has 14 residues. Germline-derived CDR1 and CDR2 are SEHNR and FQNEAQ (reference sequence). Trimming shortened V by 6 bases and J by 4 bases, and 15 bases separated the two germline ends. The CDR3 DNA reads as TGTGCCAGCAGACACGGACAGAACATCTATGGCTACACCTTC. It specifies CASRHGQNIYGYTF.

This rearrangement joins TRBV4-1 to TRBJ1-2; D call uncertain. Germline CDR1 MGHRA, CDR2 YSYEKL. The CDR3 is made up of 14 amino acids. Trimming pared 0 bases from V and 8 bases from J, leaving 13 bases between. CDR3: CASSQETSGRGYTF. For the CDR3, the DNA is TGCGCCAGCAGCCAAGAAACCAGTGGCCGAGGCTACACCTTC.

The V and J genes are TRBV27 and TRBJ2-2; D uncertain. CDR3 length: 14 residues. The ends were cut back, 2 bases at V and 3 bases at J, with 7 bases in the middle. Germline assignment: CDR1 MNHEY and CDR2 SMNVEV (reference sequence). CDR3 loop: CASSLPSDTGELFF. The CDR3 coding sequence is TGTGCCAGCAGTTTACCTTCTGACACCGGGGAGCTGTTTTTT.

The rearrangement joins TRBV27 to TRBJ1-4; D gene ambiguous. Trimming cost V 6 bases and J 8 bases, with 10 bases left between them. This CDR3 is built from 12 residues. Germline values: CDR1 MNHEY, CDR2 SMNVEV (reference sequence). In nucleotides, the CDR3 is TGTGCCAGCAGCCCCCCCGGGGAAAAACTGTTTTTT. This sequence encodes CASSPPGEKLFF.

This clone came up once. V is TRBV2 and J is TRBJ2-7; TRBD1 is a possible D gene (5 bases). Germline CDR1 SNHLY, CDR2 FYNNEI. This CDR3 has 14 amino acids. V gave up 3 bases and J gave up 0 bases, with 9 bases separating them. In DNA, the CDR3 is TGTGCCAGCAGTGAGGGGCATACCTCCTACGAGCAGTACTTC. Translated, it gives CASSEGHTSYEQYF.

The chain has TRBV6-1 and TRBJ2-7; D is ambiguous. Germline CDR1 reads MNHNS; CDR2 reads SASEGT. Between the trimmed V and J ends, which lost 3 bases and 6 bases, there was a span of 6 bases. This CDR3 region has 11 residues. CDR3 sequence (DNA): TGTGCCAGCAGTGAGCACAGCGAGCAGTACTTC. Protein sequence: CASSEHSEQYF.

This chain uses TRBV14 with TRBJ2-1; D not resolved. Germline V gene data show CDR1 as SGHDN and CDR2 as FVKESK. This CDR3 region has 13 residues. The V end lost 1 base, the J end lost 5 bases, and 6 bases lay between the germline ends. CDR3 nucleotides: TGTGCCAGCAGCCAAGGAGGAAACAATGAGCAGTTCTTC. Its protein is CASSQGGNNEQFF.

The sample holds one count of this clone. The chain joins TRBV5-1 to TRBJ1-4, with 10 nucleotides matching TRBD1. V trimming: 4 bases; J trimming: 7 bases; junction bases outside the gene matches: 7. The length of the CDR3 is 15 residues. The germline V gene has CDR1 SGHRS and CDR2 YFSETQ. DNA of the CDR3: TGCGCCAGCAGCCTCGGGGACAGGGGAGCTGAAAAACTGTTTTTT. Translated, it gives CASSLGDRGAEKLFF.

This chain joins TRBV2 and TRBJ1-2, with D perhaps matching TRBD1 (5 bases). The CDR3 is made up of 14 amino acids. Per the germline V gene, CDR1 is SNHLY and CDR2 is FYNNEI. V shed 6 bases and J shed 8 bases, with 19 bases lying between them. The CDR3 DNA reads TGTGCCAGCAGCCCCGGGAGGGGAACTCTCGGCTACACCTTC. Its translation: CASSPGRGTLGYTF.

The chain carries TRBV9 and TRBJ2-3; 11 bases map to TRBD2. Losses at the gene ends were 3 bases for V and 7 bases for J; bases not matched to a gene: 7. The CDR3 is 15 amino acids. Germline V CDR1 and CDR2: SGDLS, YYNGEE. The CDR3 here is CASSEKLAGVNTQYF. The CDR3 DNA is TGTGCCAGCAGCGAAAAACTAGCGGGAGTAAATACGCAGTATTTT.

This chain uses TRBV25-1 with TRBJ2-2; tentative D call: TRBD2 (5 bases). The germline V gene encodes CDR1 MGHDK and CDR2 SYGVNS. Trimming removed 4 bases from V and 5 bases from J, with 14 bases in between. The CDR3 extends over 15 amino acids. CDR3 in amino acids: CASSGTGRWTGELFF. As DNA, the CDR3 is TGTGCCAGCAGTGGAACGGGAAGGTGGACCGGGGAGCTGTTTTTT. Supplemented by reference TRBV25-1 and TRBJ2-2, the full variable domain reads EADIYQTPRYLVIGTGKKITLECSQTMGHDKMYWYQQDPGMELHLIHYSYGVNSTEKGDLSSESTVSRIRTEHFPLTLESARPSHTSQYLCASSGTGRWTGELFFGEGSRLTVL.

The rearrangement links TRBV28 to TRBJ1-2; 7 bases match TRBD1. The CDR3 is 13 amino acids. Trimming at V came to 3 bases and at J to 4 bases, leaving 2 bases not matched to a gene. Looked up from germline, CDR1 is MDHEN and CDR2 is SYDVKM. CDR3 loop: CASSFTGVYGYTF. The CDR3 region has the DNA TGTGCCAGCAGTTTCACAGGGGTCTATGGCTACACCTTC.

For this clone: The sample has other DNA sequences that encode this CDR3 too. The chain joins TRBV27 to TRBJ2-7; TRBD1 might be the D (5 bases). The CDR3 is 12 residues long. V gave up 4 bases and J gave up 3 bases, with 7 bases separating them. The germline gives CDR1 MNHEY, CDR2 SMNVEV (reference sequence). This CDR3 is CASSSTGYEQYF. In nucleotides, the CDR3 is TGTGCCAGCAGTTCCACAGGCTACGAGCAGTACTTC.

V is TRBV29-1 and J is TRBJ2-1, with 12 bases that match TRBD1. CDR3 length equals 18 residues. Unmatched junction bases numbered 19, after V lost 8 bases and J lost 5 bases. The germline V gene encodes CDR1 SQVTM and CDR2 ANQGSEA. CDR3 residues: CSTTAGTGGGGGHNEQFF. CDR3 nucleotides: TGCAGCACGACCGCCGGGACAGGGGGCGGAGGGGGGCACAATGAGCAGTTCTTC.

The CDR3 loop reads CSASRTGGDQPQHF. CDR3 nucleotide sequence: TGCAGTGCCAGTCGGACAGGGGGCGATCAGCCCCAGCATTTT. The V and J genes are TRBV20-1 and TRBJ1-5, with TRBD1 matching over 11 bases. The V gene end was trimmed by 6 bases and the J gene end by 5 bases; junction bases not matched to a gene: 6. The CDR3 totals 14 residues. The germline gives CDR1 DFQATT, CDR2 SNEGSKA (reference sequence).